These 12 T cell receptor beta chains share one sample of origin, sequenced in a study of blood T cell repertoires in COVID-19 (TCRdb year 2020). The library came from the immunoSEQ multiplex PCR assay. The source is immuneACCESS, and TCRdb retained only in-frame sequences with V and J called. Part of the clones is not carried over; for the studies checked, unresolved V genes explain less than half of this, and the remainder is unexplained. Across this sample there are 150,000 to 200,000 clones, with about 88% seen only once. The ten top clones hold roughly 1.9% of the sample. Sequencing input: peripheral blood. Receptor source: a man between 45 and 60 years old who had recovered from COVID-19.

The chain employs TRBV28 and TRBJ1-5; weak D call: TRBD1 (5 bases). Trimming pared 3 bases from V and 0 bases from J, leaving 18 bases between. Germline CDR1 and CDR2: MDHEN and SYDVKM. This CDR3 has 18 amino acids. CDR3 in amino acids: CASSFSSLGGSSNQPQHF. Here the CDR3 DNA reads TGTGCCAGCAGTTTTTCTTCGTTGGGGGGTTCTAGCAATCAGCCCCAGCATTTT.

The chain carries TRBV6-5 and TRBJ1-3; no definite D call. Trimming left V 4 bases short and J 0 bases short, with 13 bases between. CDR3 length: 16 amino acids. Germline V CDR1 and CDR2: MNHEY, SVGAGI. For the CDR3, the DNA is TGTGCCAGCAGTTCGACTCGTCCGAGCTCTGGAAACACCATATATTTT. Protein: CASSSTRPSSGNTIYF.

There are a few counts of this clone. This chain connects TRBV15 to TRBJ2-7, with 9 bases fitting TRBD1. Germline V gives CDR1 LNHNV, CDR2 YYDKDF (reference sequence). The CDR3 covers 13 residues. Trimming cost V 1 base and J 5 bases; bases outside gene matches: 0. The CDR3 here is CATSRGTGDEQYF. The CDR3 DNA reads TGTGCCACCAGCAGAGGGACAGGGGACGAGCAGTACTTC.

This clone came up a few times. V usage is TRBV7-2 and J usage is TRBJ1-2; 9 nucleotides agree with TRBD1. The CDR3 extends over 16 amino acids. V was clipped by 2 bases and J by 5 bases; unmatched bases: 9. CDR1 is SGHTA, CDR2 FQGNSA, per germline. CDR3 region: CASSLTLTTGGYGYTF. CDR3 sequence (DNA): TGTGCCAGCAGCTTAACTCTTACGACAGGGGGGTATGGCTACACCTTC.

The rearrangement uses TRBV19 and TRBJ1-5, with a possible D match to TRBD1 (6 bases). V lost 7 bases to trimming and J lost 3 bases, with 16 bases between them. Germline lookup yields CDR1 LNHDA and CDR2 SQIVND (reference sequence). The CDR3 runs to 15 residues. The CDR3 loop is CASTLWRGANQPQHF. CDR3 nucleotides: TGTGCCAGTACCTTATGGCGGGGGGCCAATCAGCCCCAGCATTTT.

The chain couples TRBV18 to TRBJ1-5; 8 bases line up with TRBD1. The V segment lost 6 bases and the J segment 5 bases; nucleotides outside the gene matches: 9. CDR1 KGHSH and CDR2 LQKENI come from the germline V gene. The CDR3 covers 15 residues. The CDR3 DNA follows: TGTGCCAGCTCTCAGACAGGGGTGAAGGATCAGCCCCAGCATTTT. Translation: CASSQTGVKDQPQHF.

CDR3 in DNA: TGTGCCTGGAGTTCACAGCGGGGGGTCCGGGGGACCCAGTACTTC. Protein sequence: CAWSSQRGVRGTQYF. The V call is TRBV30, the J call TRBJ2-5; 9 bases are shared with TRBD2. This CDR3 contains 15 residues. Germline V lookup: CDR1 GTSNPN, CDR2 SVGIG (reference sequence). V shed 2 bases, J shed 7 bases, and the junction held 11 bases outside the gene matches.

The rearrangement links TRBV7-9 to TRBJ1-3, with a weak D call TRBD1 (5 bases). Trimming took off 7 bases at V and 0 bases at J, with 16 bases between the two ends. Germline V gene lookup returns CDR1 SEHNR and CDR2 FQNEAQ (reference sequence). CDR3 size: 16 residues. This chain's CDR3 is CASTSGRGGSGNTIYF. CDR3 nucleotides: TGTGCCAGCACCTCAGGTCGGGGGGGCTCTGGAAACACCATATATTTT.

The gene calls are TRBV7-9 and TRBJ2-7; D remains ambiguous. The V gene's germline CDR1 is SEHNR and CDR2 FQNEAQ (reference sequence). The CDR3 spans 13 residues. V gave up 1 base and J gave up 6 bases, with 10 bases separating them. The DNA for the CDR3 is TGTGCCAGCAGCTTAGATGGAGTAGGCGAGCAGTACTTC. Protein: CASSLDGVGEQYF.

This chain links TRBV7-2 with TRBJ1-1; TRBD1 is a possible D gene (5 bases). This CDR3 comprises 13 residues. Looked up from germline, CDR1 is SGHTA and CDR2 is FQGNSA. The V and J ends lost 5 bases and 10 bases respectively, with 17 bases between them. CDR3 residues: CASSPAPRVGAFF. DNA for the CDR3: TGTGCCAGCAGCCCAGCTCCCAGGGTCGGAGCTTTCTTT.

The rearrangement links TRBV2 to TRBJ2-7; D may be TRBD2 (6 bases). Trimming cost V 4 bases and J 6 bases, with 13 bases left between them. The CDR3 spans 13 residues. CDR1 SNHLY and CDR2 FYNNEI come from the germline V gene. The CDR3 is CASSGDSQTEQYF. In DNA, the CDR3 is TGTGCCAGCAGTGGGGACTCCCAAACCGAGCAGTACTTC.

The gene calls are TRBV7-9 and TRBJ1-5; 9 bases line up with TRBD1. Germline CDR1 is SEHNR and CDR2 is FQNEAQ (reference sequence). The CDR3 covers 15 residues. J was trimmed by 4 bases and V by 2 bases; bases with no gene match: 3. In nucleotides, the CDR3 is TGTGCCAGCAGCTTACTTGGGACAGGGAATCAGCCCCAGCATTTT. This translates into CASSLLGTGNQPQHF.